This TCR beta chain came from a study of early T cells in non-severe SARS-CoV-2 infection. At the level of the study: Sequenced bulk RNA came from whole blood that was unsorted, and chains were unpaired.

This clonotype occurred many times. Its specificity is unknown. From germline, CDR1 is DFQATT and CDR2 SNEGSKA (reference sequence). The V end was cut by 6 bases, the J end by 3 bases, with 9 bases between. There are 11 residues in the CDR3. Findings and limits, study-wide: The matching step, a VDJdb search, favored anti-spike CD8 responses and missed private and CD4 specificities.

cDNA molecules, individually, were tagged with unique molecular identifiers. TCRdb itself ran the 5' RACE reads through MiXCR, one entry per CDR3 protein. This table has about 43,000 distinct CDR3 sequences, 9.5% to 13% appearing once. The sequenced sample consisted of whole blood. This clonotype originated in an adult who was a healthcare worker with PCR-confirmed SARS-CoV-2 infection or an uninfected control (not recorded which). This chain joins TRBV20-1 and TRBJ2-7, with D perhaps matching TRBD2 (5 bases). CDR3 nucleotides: TGCAGTGCCTACGGGAACTACGAGCAGTACTTC. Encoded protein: CSAYGNYEQYF.